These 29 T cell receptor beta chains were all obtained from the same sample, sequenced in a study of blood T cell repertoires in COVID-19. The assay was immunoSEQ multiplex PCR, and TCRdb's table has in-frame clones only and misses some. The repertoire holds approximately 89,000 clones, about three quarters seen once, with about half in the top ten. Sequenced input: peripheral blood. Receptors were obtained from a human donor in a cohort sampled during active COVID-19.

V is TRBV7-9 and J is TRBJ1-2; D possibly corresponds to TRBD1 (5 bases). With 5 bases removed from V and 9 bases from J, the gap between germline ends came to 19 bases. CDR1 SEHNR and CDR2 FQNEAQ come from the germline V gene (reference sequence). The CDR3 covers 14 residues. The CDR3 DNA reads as TGTGCCAGCAGCCACGCGGGGCTACCCCAGAGCTACACCTTC. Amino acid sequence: CASSHAGLPQSYTF.

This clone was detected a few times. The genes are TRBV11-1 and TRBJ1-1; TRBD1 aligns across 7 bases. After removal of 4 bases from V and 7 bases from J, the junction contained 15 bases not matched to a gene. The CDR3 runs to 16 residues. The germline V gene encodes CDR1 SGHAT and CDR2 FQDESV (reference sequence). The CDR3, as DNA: TGTGCCAGCAGCTCAAGGACAGGAGGAAAGAGGGTTGAAGCTTTCTTT. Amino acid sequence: CASSSRTGGKRVEAFF.

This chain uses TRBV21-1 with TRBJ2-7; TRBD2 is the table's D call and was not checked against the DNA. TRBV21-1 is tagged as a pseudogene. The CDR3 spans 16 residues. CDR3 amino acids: CASSNYCGRSAYEQYF. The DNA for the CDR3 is TGTGCCAGCAGCAACTATTGCGGGAGGTCCGCCTACGAGCAGTACTTC.

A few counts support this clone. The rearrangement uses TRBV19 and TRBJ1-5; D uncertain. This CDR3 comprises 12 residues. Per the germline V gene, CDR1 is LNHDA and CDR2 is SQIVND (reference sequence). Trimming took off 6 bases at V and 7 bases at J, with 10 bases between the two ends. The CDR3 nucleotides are TGTGCCAGTAGAGGTCCGCGGCAGCCCCAGCATTTT. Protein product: CASRGPRQPQHF.

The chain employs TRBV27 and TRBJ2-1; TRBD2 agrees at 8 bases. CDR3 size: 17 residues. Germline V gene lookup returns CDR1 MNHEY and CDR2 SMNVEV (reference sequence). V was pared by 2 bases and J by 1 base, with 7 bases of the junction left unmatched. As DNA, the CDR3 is TGTGCCAGCAGTTTAGGACTAGCAAACCCTTCCTACAATGAGCAGTTCTTC. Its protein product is CASSLGLANPSYNEQFF.

DNA for the CDR3: TGTGCCAGCAGCCTTACCTCGGGCGGGGAGCTGTTTTTT. This gives the protein CASSLTSGGELFF. The chain employs TRBV6-2 or TRBV6-3 and TRBJ2-2; D ambiguous. The CDR3 is made up of 13 amino acids. Trimming took 6 bases from V and 7 from J, leaving 12 bases between them. Germline loops: CDR1 MNHEY, CDR2 SVGEGT.

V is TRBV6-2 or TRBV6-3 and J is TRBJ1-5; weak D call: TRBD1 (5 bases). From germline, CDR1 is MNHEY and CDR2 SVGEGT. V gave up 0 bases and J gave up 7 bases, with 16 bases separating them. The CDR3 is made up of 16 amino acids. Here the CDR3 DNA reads TGTGCCAGCAGTTACTCAATTGGGGCGATGGGACAGCCCCAGCATTTT. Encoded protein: CASSYSIGAMGQPQHF.

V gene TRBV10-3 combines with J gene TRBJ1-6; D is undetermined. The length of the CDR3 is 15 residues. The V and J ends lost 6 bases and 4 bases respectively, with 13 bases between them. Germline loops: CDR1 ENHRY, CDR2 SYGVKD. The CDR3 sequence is CAIRENLLYNSPLHF. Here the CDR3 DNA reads TGTGCCATCAGAGAAAACCTACTTTATAATTCACCCCTCCACTTT.

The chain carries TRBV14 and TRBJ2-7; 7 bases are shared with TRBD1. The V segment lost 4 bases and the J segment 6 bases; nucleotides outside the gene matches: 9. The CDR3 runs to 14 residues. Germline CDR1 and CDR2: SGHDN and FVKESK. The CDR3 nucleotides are TGTGCCAGCAGCCCGAGGCACAGGGGTGGCGAGCAGTACTTC. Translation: CASSPRHRGGEQYF.

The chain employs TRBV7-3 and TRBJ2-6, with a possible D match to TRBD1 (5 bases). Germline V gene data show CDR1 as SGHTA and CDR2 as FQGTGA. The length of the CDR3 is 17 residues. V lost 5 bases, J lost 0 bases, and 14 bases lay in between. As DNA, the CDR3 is TGTGCCAGCAGCCTATCATCCGACAGCTCTGGGGCCAACGTCCTGACTTTC. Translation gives CASSLSSDSSGANVLTF.

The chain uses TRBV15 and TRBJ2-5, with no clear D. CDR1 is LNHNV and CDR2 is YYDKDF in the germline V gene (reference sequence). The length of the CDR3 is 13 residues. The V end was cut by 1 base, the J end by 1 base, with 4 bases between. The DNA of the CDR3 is TGTGCCACCAGCAGAGGACTCCAAGAGACCCAGTACTTC. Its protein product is CATSRGLQETQYF.

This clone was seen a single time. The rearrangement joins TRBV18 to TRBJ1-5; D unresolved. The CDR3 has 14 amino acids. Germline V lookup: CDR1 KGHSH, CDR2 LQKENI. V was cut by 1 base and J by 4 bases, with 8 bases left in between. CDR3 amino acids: CASSPQTGNQPQHF. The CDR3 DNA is TGTGCCAGCTCACCACAGACGGGAAATCAGCCCCAGCATTTT. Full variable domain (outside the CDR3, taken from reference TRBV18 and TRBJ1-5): NAGVMQNPRHLVRRRGQEARLRCSPMKGHSHVYWYRQLPEEGLKFMVYLQKENIIDESGMPKERFSAEFPKEGPSILRIQQVVRGDSAAYFCASSPQTGNQPQHFGDGTRLSIL.

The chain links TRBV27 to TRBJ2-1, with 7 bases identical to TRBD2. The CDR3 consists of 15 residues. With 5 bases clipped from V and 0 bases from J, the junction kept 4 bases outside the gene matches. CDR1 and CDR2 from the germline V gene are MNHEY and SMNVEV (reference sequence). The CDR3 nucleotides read TGTGCCAGCAGTCCCGGGAGGAGCTCCTACAATGAGCAGTTCTTC. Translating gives CASSPGRSSYNEQFF.

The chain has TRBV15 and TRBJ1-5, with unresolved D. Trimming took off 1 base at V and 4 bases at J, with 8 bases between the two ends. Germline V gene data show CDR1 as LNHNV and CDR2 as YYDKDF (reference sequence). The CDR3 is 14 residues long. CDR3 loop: CATSRAGSNQPQHF. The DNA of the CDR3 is TGTGCCACCAGCAGAGCCGGGTCGAATCAGCCCCAGCATTTT.

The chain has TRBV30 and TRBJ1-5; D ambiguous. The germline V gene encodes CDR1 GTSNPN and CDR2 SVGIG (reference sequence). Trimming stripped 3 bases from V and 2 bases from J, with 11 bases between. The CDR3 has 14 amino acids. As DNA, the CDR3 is TGTGCCTGGAGGGGAGCAGGTGGCAATCAGCCCCAGCATTTT. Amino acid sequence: CAWRGAGGNQPQHF.

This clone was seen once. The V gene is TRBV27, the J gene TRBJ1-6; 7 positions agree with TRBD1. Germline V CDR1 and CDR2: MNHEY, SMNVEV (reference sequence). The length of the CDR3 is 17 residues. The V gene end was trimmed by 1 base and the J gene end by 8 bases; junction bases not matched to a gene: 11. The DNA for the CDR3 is TGTGCCAGCAGTTTATGGGCTGGGACAGCTCAAGATTCACCCCTCCACTTT. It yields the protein CASSLWAGTAQDSPLHF.

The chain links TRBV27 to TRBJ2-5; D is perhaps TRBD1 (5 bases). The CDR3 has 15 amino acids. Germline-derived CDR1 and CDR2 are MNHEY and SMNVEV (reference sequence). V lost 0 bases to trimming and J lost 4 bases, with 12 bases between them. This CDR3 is CASSLSRGLGETQYF. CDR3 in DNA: TGTGCCAGCAGTTTATCTAGGGGTTTGGGAGAGACCCAGTACTTC.

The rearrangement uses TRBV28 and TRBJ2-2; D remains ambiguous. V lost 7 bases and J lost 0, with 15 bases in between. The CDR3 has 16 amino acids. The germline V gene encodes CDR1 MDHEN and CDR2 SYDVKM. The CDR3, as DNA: TGTGCCAGCATCCGCCGCGCAAAACCGAACACCGGGGAGCTGTTTTTT. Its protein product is CASIRRAKPNTGELFF.

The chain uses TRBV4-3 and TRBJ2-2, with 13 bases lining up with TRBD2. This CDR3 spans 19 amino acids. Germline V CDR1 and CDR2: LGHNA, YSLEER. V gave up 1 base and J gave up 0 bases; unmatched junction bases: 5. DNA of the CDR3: TGCGCCAGCAGCCAAGTTCGGACTAGCGGGAGCTCGAACACCGGGGAGCTGTTTTTT. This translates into CASSQVRTSGSSNTGELFF.

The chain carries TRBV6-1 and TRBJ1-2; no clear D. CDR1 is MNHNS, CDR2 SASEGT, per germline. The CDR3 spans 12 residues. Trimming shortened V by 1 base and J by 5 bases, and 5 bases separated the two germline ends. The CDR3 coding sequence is TGTGCCAGCAGTGAAGGACATTATGGCTACACCTTC. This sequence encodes CASSEGHYGYTF.

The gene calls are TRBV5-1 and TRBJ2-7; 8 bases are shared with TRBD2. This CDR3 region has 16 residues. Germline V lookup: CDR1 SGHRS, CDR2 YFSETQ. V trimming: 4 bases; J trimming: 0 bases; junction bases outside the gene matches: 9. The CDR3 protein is CASSLRSLADSYEQYF. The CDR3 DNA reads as TGCGCCAGCAGCCTAAGGTCACTAGCGGACTCCTACGAGCAGTACTTC.

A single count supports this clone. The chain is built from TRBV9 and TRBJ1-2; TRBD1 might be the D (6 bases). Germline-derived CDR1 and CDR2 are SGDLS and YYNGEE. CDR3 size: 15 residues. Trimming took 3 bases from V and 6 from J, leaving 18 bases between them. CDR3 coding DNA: TGTGCCAGCAGCGCCGGGGGGCCACGCAGGAATGGCTACACCTTC. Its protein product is CASSAGGPRRNGYTF.

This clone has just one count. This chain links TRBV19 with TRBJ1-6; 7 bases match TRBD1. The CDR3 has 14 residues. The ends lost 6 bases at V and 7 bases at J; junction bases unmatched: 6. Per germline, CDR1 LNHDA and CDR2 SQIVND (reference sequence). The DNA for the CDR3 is TGTGCCAGTAGCGAAAAACAGGGGAATTCACCCCTCCACTTT. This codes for CASSEKQGNSPLHF.

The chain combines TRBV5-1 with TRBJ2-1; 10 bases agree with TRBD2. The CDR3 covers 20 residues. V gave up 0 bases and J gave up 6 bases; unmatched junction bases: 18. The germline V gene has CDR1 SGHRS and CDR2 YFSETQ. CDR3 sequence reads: CASSLGYARRLAGAGNEQFF. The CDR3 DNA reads TGCGCCAGCAGCTTGGGTTACGCGCGAAGGCTAGCGGGAGCTGGCAATGAGCAGTTCTTC.

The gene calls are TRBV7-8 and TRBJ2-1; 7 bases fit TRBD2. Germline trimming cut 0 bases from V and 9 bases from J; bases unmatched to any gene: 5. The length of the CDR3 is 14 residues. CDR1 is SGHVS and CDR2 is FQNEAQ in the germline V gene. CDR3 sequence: CASSLARLAGEQFF. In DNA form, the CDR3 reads TGTGCCAGCAGCTTAGCGCGACTAGCAGGTGAGCAGTTCTTC. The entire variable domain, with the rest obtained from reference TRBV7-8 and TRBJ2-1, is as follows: GAGVSQSPRYKVAKRGQDVALRCDPISGHVSLFWYQQALGQGPEFLTYFQNEAQLDKSGLPSDRFFAERPEGSVSTLKIQRTQQEDSAVYLCASSLARLAGEQFFGPGTRLTVL.

The chain's CDR3 is CASSRDRVLAGSSYEQYF. CDR3 in DNA: TGTGCCAGCAGCCGGGACAGGGTATTAGCGGGATCCTCCTACGAGCAGTACTTC. This chain links TRBV7-9 with TRBJ2-7; possible D gene TRBD1, 9 bases. Germline assignment: CDR1 SEHNR and CDR2 FQNEAQ (reference sequence). The CDR3 has 18 amino acids. Trimming pared 5 bases from V and 0 bases from J, leaving 23 bases between.

The CDR3 loop is CASSEGSSRDRGQPQHF. The CDR3 DNA reads as TGTGCCAGCAGTGAAGGGAGTAGCCGGGACAGGGGTCAGCCCCAGCATTTT. This chain joins TRBV25-1 and TRBJ1-5; 10 positions agree with TRBD1. This CDR3 is built from 17 residues. In germline, CDR1 is MGHDK, CDR2 SYGVNS. J lost 6 bases, V lost 2 bases, and 10 bases had no gene match.

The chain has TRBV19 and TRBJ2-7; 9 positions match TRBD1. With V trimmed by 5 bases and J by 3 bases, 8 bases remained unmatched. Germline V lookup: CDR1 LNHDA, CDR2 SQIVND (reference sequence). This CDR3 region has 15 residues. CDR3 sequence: CASSLRTGENYEQYF. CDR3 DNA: TGTGCCAGTAGTCTACGGACAGGGGAAAACTACGAGCAGTACTTC.

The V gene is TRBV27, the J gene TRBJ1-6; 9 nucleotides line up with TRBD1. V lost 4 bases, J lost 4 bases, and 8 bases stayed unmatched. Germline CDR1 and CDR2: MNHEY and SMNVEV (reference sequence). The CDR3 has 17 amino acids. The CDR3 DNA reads TGTGCCAGCAGTTGGGGACAGGGCTTCGATTATAATTCACCCCTCCACTTT. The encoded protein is CASSWGQGFDYNSPLHF.